The next 19 T cell receptor beta chains were all read from a single sample in a study of control samples from healthy donors and cancer patients. Method: immunoSEQ multiplex PCR; TCRdb's copy keeps in-frame clones and lacks some. The repertoire holds about 170,000 clones, with 93% as singletons. Sequencing used blood. These receptors came from a woman aged 55-75 years in good health.

This clone was counted a single time. The V gene is TRBV4-1, the J gene TRBJ1-5, with D tentatively TRBD1 (5 bases). The CDR3 loop spans 17 amino acids. The V gene's germline CDR1 is MGHRA and CDR2 YSYEKL. V was cut by 0 bases and J by 3 bases, with 15 bases left in between. This CDR3 is CASSQDGGSFFNQPQHF. The DNA of the CDR3 is TGCGCCAGCAGCCAAGATGGGGGGTCCTTTTTCAATCAGCCCCAGCATTTT.

The sample holds one count of this clone. The chain employs TRBV28 and TRBJ1-5, with D perhaps TRBD1 (5 bases). There are 15 residues in the CDR3. CDR1 and CDR2 (germline): MDHEN, SYDVKM. V lost 6 bases to trimming and J lost 6 bases, with 18 bases between them. The CDR3 region has the DNA TGTGCCAGCAGCATCCCCCTCGGGGGGGTTCAGCCCCAGCATTTT. Its translation: CASSIPLGGVQPQHF.

A single count supports this clone. The same CDR3 can be traced to other DNA sequences in this sample. The gene calls are TRBV6-6 and TRBJ1-2, with 9 bases lining up with TRBD1. V was clipped by 4 bases and J by 5 bases; unmatched bases: 2. Germline V gene data show CDR1 as MNHNY and CDR2 as SVGAGI (reference sequence). The CDR3 has 13 residues. DNA for the CDR3: TGTGCCAGCAGTTCTGGACAGGGGTATGGCTACACCTTC. Its protein is CASSSGQGYGYTF.

The chain recombines TRBV6-2 or TRBV6-3 with TRBJ2-3, with D unclear. The CDR3 extends over 14 amino acids. Germline values: CDR1 MNHEY, CDR2 SVGEGT. Trimming pared 2 bases from V and 6 bases from J, leaving 12 bases between. The CDR3 loop reads CASSYRDVLDTQYF. The CDR3, as DNA: TGTGCCAGCAGTTACAGGGATGTACTGGATACGCAGTATTTT.

The genes are TRBV3-1 (or the pseudogene TRBV3-2) and TRBJ1-2, with 9 nucleotides matching TRBD1. The germline V gene has CDR1 LGHDT and CDR2 YNNKEL (reference sequence). V lost 4 bases and J lost 0; bases outside the gene matches: 9. CDR3 length: 17 amino acids. The CDR3 DNA reads TGTGCCAGCAGCCGCTACCGGGACAGGGAATCTAACTATGGCTACACCTTC. The encoded protein is CASSRYRDRESNYGYTF.

The chain carries TRBV13 and TRBJ2-2, with 8 bases aligning to TRBD1. CDR3 length: 19 residues. The ends lost 0 bases at V and 4 bases at J; junction bases unmatched: 13. Germline V gives CDR1 PRHDT, CDR2 FYEKMQ (reference sequence). As DNA, the CDR3 is TGTGCCAGCAGCTTAGGCCTTGGGGTTGACAGGGGAATCACCGGGGAGCTGTTTTTT. As protein: CASSLGLGVDRGITGELFF.

The CDR3 protein is CASSVATAGSYEQYF. The DNA for the CDR3 is TGTGCCAGCAGCGTAGCTACTGCAGGGTCCTACGAGCAGTACTTC. The chain employs TRBV9 and TRBJ2-7; perhaps TRBD1 as D (5 bases). Germline lookup yields CDR1 SGDLS and CDR2 YYNGEE. Trimming cost V 0 bases and J 1 base, with 11 bases left between them. The CDR3 runs 15 residues.

The chain recombines TRBV11-2 with TRBJ1-1; D possibly corresponds to TRBD1 (6 bases). Germline V gives CDR1 SGHAT, CDR2 FQNNGV. V was trimmed by 3 bases and J by 7 bases, leaving 15 bases between them. This CDR3 comprises 14 residues. For the CDR3, the DNA is TGTGCCAGCAGCTTGGGAACAGGGCCCTATGAAGCTTTCTTT. This translates into CASSLGTGPYEAFF.

V is TRBV7-2 and J is TRBJ1-2; TRBD1 might be the D (6 bases). V lost 5 bases and J lost 2, with 12 bases in between. CDR1 and CDR2 (germline): SGHTA, FQGNSA. This CDR3 contains 14 residues. The CDR3 sequence is CASSITQGNYGYTF. DNA of the CDR3: TGTGCCAGCAGCATAACGCAGGGGAACTATGGCTACACCTTC.

On this clone itself: Other DNA sequences of this sample code for an identical CDR3. V gene TRBV6-5 combines with J gene TRBJ1-4; no definite D call. Trimming stripped 0 bases from V and 0 bases from J, with 8 bases between. The CDR3 is 16 amino acids. CDR1 is MNHEY, CDR2 SVGAGI, per germline. The CDR3: CASSYSSGATNEKLFF. The CDR3, as DNA: TGTGCCAGCAGTTACTCCTCCGGTGCAACTAATGAAAAACTGTTTTTT.

The chain links TRBV7-9 to TRBJ1-2; a weak D match, TRBD1 (6 bases). The CDR3 loop spans 15 amino acids. Between the trimmed V and J ends, which lost 1 base and 7 bases, there was a span of 16 bases. The germline V gene encodes CDR1 SEHNR and CDR2 FQNEAQ (reference sequence). CDR3 protein: CASSLEFTGSFGYTF. DNA for the CDR3: TGTGCCAGCAGCTTAGAATTCACAGGGAGTTTTGGCTACACCTTC.

The chain joins TRBV5-4 to TRBJ2-2; 9 nucleotides line up with TRBD2. Germline CDR1 reads SGHNT; CDR2 reads YYREEE (reference sequence). Trimming cost V 3 bases and J 2 bases; bases outside gene matches: 11. The CDR3 is 18 residues long. The CDR3 sequence is CASSSPQGGGANTGELFF. CDR3 sequence (DNA): TGTGCCAGCAGCTCCCCCCAGGGCGGGGGGGCAAACACCGGGGAGCTGTTTTTT. Full variable domain (remainder filled in from reference TRBV5-4 and TRBJ2-2): ETGVTQSPTHLIKTRGQQVTLRCSSQSGHNTVSWYQQALGQGPQFIFQYYREEENGRGNFPPRFSGLQFPNYSSELNVNALELDDSALYLCASSSPQGGGANTGELFFGEGSRLTVL.

This clone was observed once. V is TRBV28 and J is TRBJ1-1; maybe TRBD1 (6 bases). Per germline, CDR1 MDHEN and CDR2 SYDVKM. Trimming left V 2 bases short and J 7 bases short, with 8 bases between. The CDR3 consists of 12 residues. CDR3: CASSLRGIEAFF. CDR3 DNA: TGTGCCAGCAGTTTAAGGGGGATTGAAGCTTTCTTT. Full variable domain (missing parts from reference TRBV28 and TRBJ1-1): DVKVTQSSRYLVKRTGEKVFLECVQDMDHENMFWYRQDPGLGLRLIYFSYDVKMKEKGDIPEGYSVSREKKERFSLILESASTNQTSMYLCASSLRGIEAFFGQGTRLTVV.

The chain is built from TRBV27 and TRBJ1-5; 7 positions agree with TRBD1. After removal of 5 bases from V and 4 bases from J, the junction contained 2 bases not matched to a gene. The CDR3 runs to 13 residues. Germline V lookup: CDR1 MNHEY, CDR2 SMNVEV (reference sequence). The CDR3 DNA is TGTGCCAGCAGTCCGGACAGGAATCAGCCCCAGCATTTT. As protein: CASSPDRNQPQHF.

The V call is TRBV6-2 or TRBV6-3, the J call TRBJ1-1, with TRBD1 as a possible D gene (5 bases). V shed 2 bases and J shed 4 bases, with 14 bases lying between them. The length of the CDR3 is 15 residues. Germline V CDR1 and CDR2: MNHEY, SVGEGT. The CDR3 loop is CASSYPVGETTEAFF. In DNA form, the CDR3 reads TGTGCCAGCAGTTACCCGGTGGGGGAGACCACTGAAGCTTTCTTT.

This sequence joins TRBV7-6 and TRBJ2-5; no firm D call. CDR1 SGHVS and CDR2 FNYEAQ come from the germline V gene. V lost 5 bases and J 5 bases, leaving 15 bases between the germline ends. The CDR3 covers 14 residues. The CDR3 loop is CASSPPTLRETQYF. The CDR3 coding sequence is TGTGCCAGCAGCCCCCCCACCCTCCGGGAGACCCAGTACTTC.

The rearrangement uses TRBV2 and TRBJ2-5, with a possible D match to TRBD2 (7 bases). This CDR3 has 13 amino acids. The V and J ends lost 7 bases and 5 bases respectively, with 14 bases between them. Germline V lookup: CDR1 SNHLY, CDR2 FYNNEI. CDR3 in amino acids: CASTGGQGETQYF. The DNA of the CDR3 is TGTGCCAGCACGGGGGGCCAGGGGGAGACCCAGTACTTC. Supplemented by reference TRBV2 and TRBJ2-5, the full variable domain reads EPEVTQTPSHQVTQMGQEVILRCVPISNHLYFYWYRQILGQKVEFLVSFYNNEISEKSEIFDDQFSVERPDGSNFTLKIRSTKLEDSAMYFCASTGGQGETQYFGPGTRLLVL.

This chain links TRBV6-6 with TRBJ1-2; TRBD1 might be the D (5 bases). Trimming left V 5 bases short and J 4 bases short, with 14 bases between. Germline loops: CDR1 MNHNY, CDR2 SVGAGI (reference sequence). The CDR3 covers 14 residues. The CDR3 loop reads CASSTQGGRYGYTF. The CDR3 coding sequence is TGTGCCAGCAGTACCCAGGGAGGGCGCTATGGCTACACCTTC.

The chain has TRBV19 and TRBJ1-3; D is unresolved. V lost 6 bases and J lost 0, with 9 bases in between. The CDR3 extends over 14 amino acids. Per germline, CDR1 LNHDA and CDR2 SQIVND (reference sequence). The CDR3 reads CASSPGYSGNTIYF. CDR3 DNA: TGTGCCAGTAGCCCAGGTTACTCTGGAAACACCATATATTTT.